Each of the 14 T cell receptor beta chains below was sequenced from the same sample in a study of lymphopenia after photon versus proton radiotherapy. Sequencing was performed with immunoSEQ multiplex PCR; in TCRdb, only in-frame clones are kept and a portion is missing. The table lists approximately 53,000 clones, 80% to 95% of them singletons, with 18% in the top ten. The input for sequencing was peripheral blood, taken from a patient treated with photon-based radiotherapy. The receptor source for this set is a woman in her forties with cholangiocarcinoma.

CDR3 coding DNA: TGTGCCTGGAGTGTACCGGGGAATTCACCCCTCCACTTT. Encoded protein: CAWSVPGNSPLHF. This chain uses TRBV30 with TRBJ1-6, with no clear D. The germline V gene has CDR1 GTSNPN and CDR2 SVGIG (reference sequence). The germline V and J ends were trimmed by 0 bases and 7 bases, with 7 bases remaining between them. The CDR3 has 13 residues.

V and J are TRBV16 and TRBJ2-7; perhaps TRBD1 as D (6 bases). Trimming took 1 base from V and 3 from J, leaving 31 bases between them. Looked up from germline, CDR1 is KGHSY and CDR2 is FQNENV. The CDR3 has 21 residues. The DNA of the CDR3 is TGTGCCAGCAGCCAATATCCAGTTGGGGGCTCAGTGTTGACTTCTGACTACGAGCAGTACTTC. As protein: CASSQYPVGGSVLTSDYEQYF.

This clone is a singleton in its sample. This same CDR3 is encoded by further DNA sequences in the sample. The gene calls are TRBV9 and TRBJ2-3; 8 bases align to TRBD2. CDR1 SGDLS and CDR2 YYNGEE come from the germline V gene. V shed 4 bases, J shed 4 bases, and the junction held 8 bases outside the gene matches. This CDR3 comprises 15 residues. CDR3: CASSPGTSRSDTQYF. The CDR3 nucleotides are TGTGCCAGCAGCCCCGGGACTAGTAGGTCAGATACGCAGTATTTT.

This sequence joins TRBV12-5 and TRBJ1-5; 8 nucleotides agree with TRBD1. V dropped 4 bases and J dropped 8; count of bases not matched to a gene: 7. The CDR3 is 14 amino acids. Germline CDR1 LGHNT, CDR2 FRNRAP. The CDR3 nucleotides are TGTGCTAGTGGTTCCTCAGGGGGCATTGAGCCCCAGCATTTT. Translated, it gives CASGSSGGIEPQHF. Using reference TRBV12-5 and TRBJ1-5 for the parts outside the CDR3, the full variable domain is DARVTQTPRHKVTEMGQEVTMRCQPILGHNTVFWYRQTMMQGLELLAYFRNRAPLDDSGMPKDRFSAEMPDATLATLKIQPSEPRDSAVYFCASGSSGGIEPQHFGDGTRLSIL.

The chain has TRBV2 and TRBJ1-1, with 7 bases identical to TRBD1. V shed 5 bases, J shed 0 bases, and the junction held 6 bases outside the gene matches. Per the germline V gene, CDR1 is SNHLY and CDR2 is FYNNEI. This CDR3 region has 15 residues. CDR3 region: CASSLRTGLNTEAFF. As DNA, the CDR3 is TGTGCCAGCAGTTTAAGGACAGGATTGAACACTGAAGCTTTCTTT.

This chain links TRBV19 with TRBJ1-1; D gene ambiguous. The CDR3 runs 13 residues. Germline CDR1 and CDR2: LNHDA and SQIVND (reference sequence). Trimming took off 5 bases at V and 3 bases at J, with 10 bases between the two ends. The CDR3 sequence is CASSYLSDTEAFF. Here the CDR3 DNA reads TGTGCCAGTAGTTATCTATCGGACACTGAAGCTTTCTTT. Looking up the rest from reference TRBV19 and TRBJ1-1 gives the full variable domain: DGGITQSPKYLFRKEGQNVTLSCEQNLNHDAMYWYRQDPGQGLRLIYYSQIVNDFQKGDIAEGYSVSREKKESFPLTVTSAQKNPTAFYLCASSYLSDTEAFFGQGTRLTVV.

V is TRBV18 and J is TRBJ2-7; no definite D call. The V gene lost 4 bases and the J gene lost 5 bases, with 15 bases spanning the gap. The CDR3 totals 14 residues. Germline V gene data show CDR1 as KGHSH and CDR2 as LQKENI. The CDR3 bases are TGTGCCAGCTCACTAAAAGCCAGGTTCAACGAGCAGTACTTC. It translates to CASSLKARFNEQYF.

The V call is TRBV7-2, the J call TRBJ1-6; D possibly corresponds to TRBD1 (6 bases). The CDR3 runs to 14 residues. The germline V and J ends were trimmed by 4 bases and 9 bases, with 13 bases remaining between them. Germline CDR1 SGHTA, CDR2 FQGNSA. The CDR3 region has the DNA TGTGCCAGCAGCTCCACAGGGATCTCTTCACCCCTCCACTTT. Protein product: CASSSTGISSPLHF.

The chain recombines TRBV5-1 with TRBJ2-3; TRBD1 agrees at 9 bases. This CDR3 comprises 14 residues. Germline values: CDR1 SGHRS, CDR2 YFSETQ. The V gene end was trimmed by 6 bases and the J gene end by 5 bases; junction bases not matched to a gene: 7. The DNA for the CDR3 is TGCGCCAGCACCCGACAGGGGGAGGGAGATACGCAGTATTTT. Its translation: CASTRQGEGDTQYF.

V and J are TRBV7-8 and TRBJ2-1; D gene ambiguous. Germline V gene sequence: CDR1 SGHVS, CDR2 FQNEAQ. This CDR3 is built from 16 residues. Trimming left V 4 bases short and J 9 bases short, with 22 bases between. CDR3 in DNA: TGTGCCAGCAGCTGGGGTTTGAGACTCTCTCCCAGTGAGCAGTTCTTC. This sequence encodes CASSWGLRLSPSEQFF.

The chain recombines TRBV2 with TRBJ1-2, with D possibly matching TRBD1 (6 bases). V was shortened by 6 bases and J by 2 bases, with 10 bases between the two germline ends. The CDR3 loop spans 13 amino acids. Germline V lookup: CDR1 SNHLY, CDR2 FYNNEI. CDR3 DNA sequence: TGTGCCAGCAGGCGGGACATCAACTATGGCTACACCTTC. Protein sequence: CASRRDINYGYTF.

The V gene is TRBV11-2, the J gene TRBJ2-3; 8 nucleotides align to TRBD2. J gave up 5 bases and V 5 bases, and 9 bases lay outside the gene matches. Germline CDR1 SGHAT, CDR2 FQNNGV. The CDR3 is 15 amino acids. DNA for the CDR3: TGTGCCAGCAGCCCCTACGGGAGGGCCGAAGATACGCAGTATTTT. Translated: CASSPYGRAEDTQYF.

The rearrangement joins TRBV10-3 to TRBJ1-1; maybe TRBD1 (5 bases). Trimming removed 0 bases from V and 4 bases from J, with 12 bases in between. CDR1 and CDR2 from the germline V gene are ENHRY and SYGVKD. The CDR3 runs to 15 residues. The CDR3 DNA reads as TGTGCCATCAGTGAGTCTGGCGGGGCGGCCACTGAAGCTTTCTTT. It codes for CAISESGGAATEAFF.

This chain uses TRBV30 with TRBJ1-1, with 7 bases aligning to TRBD1. The V segment lost 3 bases and the J segment 7 bases; nucleotides outside the gene matches: 8. This CDR3 is built from 13 residues. Per germline, CDR1 GTSNPN and CDR2 SVGIG (reference sequence). This CDR3 is CAWRRQGEFEAFF. The CDR3 bases are TGTGCCTGGAGACGACAGGGCGAATTTGAAGCTTTCTTT. The full variable domain, completed using reference TRBV30 and TRBJ1-1, is SQTIHQWPATLVQPVGSPLSLECTVEGTSNPNLYWYRQAAGRGLQLLFYSVGIGQISSEVPQNLSASRPQDRQFILSSKKLLLSDSGFYLCAWRRQGEFEAFFGQGTRLTVV.